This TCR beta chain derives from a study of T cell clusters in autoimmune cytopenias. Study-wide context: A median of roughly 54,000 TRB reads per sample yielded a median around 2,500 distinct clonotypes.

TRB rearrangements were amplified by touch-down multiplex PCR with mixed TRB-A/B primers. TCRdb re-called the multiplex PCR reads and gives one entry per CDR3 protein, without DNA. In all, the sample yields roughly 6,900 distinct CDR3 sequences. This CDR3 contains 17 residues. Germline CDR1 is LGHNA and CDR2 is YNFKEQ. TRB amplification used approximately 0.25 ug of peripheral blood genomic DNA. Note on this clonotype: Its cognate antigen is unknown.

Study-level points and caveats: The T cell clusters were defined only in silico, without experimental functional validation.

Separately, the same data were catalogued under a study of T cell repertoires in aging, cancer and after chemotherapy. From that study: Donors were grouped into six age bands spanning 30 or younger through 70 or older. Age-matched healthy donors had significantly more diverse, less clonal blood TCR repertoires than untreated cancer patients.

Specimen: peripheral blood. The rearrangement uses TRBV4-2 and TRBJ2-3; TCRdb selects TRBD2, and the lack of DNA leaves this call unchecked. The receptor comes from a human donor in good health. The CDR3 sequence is CASSRQREALFTDTQYF.